This paragraph covers one TCR beta chain sequence. Its antigen is not known. Clones were sequenced by immunoSEQ multiplex PCR, and TCRdb holds only the in-frame ones, with some missing. The repertoire holds 95,000 to 100,000 clones, with 87% as singletons. With 10 bases removed from V and 4 bases from J, the gap between germline ends came to 16 bases. The CDR3 is 13 residues long. Germline CDR1 reads MDHEN; CDR2 reads SYDVKM. This specimen belongs to a study of T cell responses to AZD1222 COVID-19 vaccine. Study-wide results and caveats: It should be noted that donors were predominantly white British and more often female, and clonal diversity was possibly underestimated. Every sample of the repertoires postdated the peak T cell response. Recipients of AZD1222 seropositive at baseline numbered only 6 or 7.

The clonotype originates from an adult who received the AZD1222 COVID-19 vaccine. The specimen was peripheral blood, collected 28 days after the second AZD1222 dose. V and J are TRBV28 and TRBJ1-2; D ambiguous. CDR3 amino acids: CAIRSPGSYGYTF. The CDR3 DNA is TGTGCCATCCGAAGCCCGGGTTCCTATGGCTACACCTTC.